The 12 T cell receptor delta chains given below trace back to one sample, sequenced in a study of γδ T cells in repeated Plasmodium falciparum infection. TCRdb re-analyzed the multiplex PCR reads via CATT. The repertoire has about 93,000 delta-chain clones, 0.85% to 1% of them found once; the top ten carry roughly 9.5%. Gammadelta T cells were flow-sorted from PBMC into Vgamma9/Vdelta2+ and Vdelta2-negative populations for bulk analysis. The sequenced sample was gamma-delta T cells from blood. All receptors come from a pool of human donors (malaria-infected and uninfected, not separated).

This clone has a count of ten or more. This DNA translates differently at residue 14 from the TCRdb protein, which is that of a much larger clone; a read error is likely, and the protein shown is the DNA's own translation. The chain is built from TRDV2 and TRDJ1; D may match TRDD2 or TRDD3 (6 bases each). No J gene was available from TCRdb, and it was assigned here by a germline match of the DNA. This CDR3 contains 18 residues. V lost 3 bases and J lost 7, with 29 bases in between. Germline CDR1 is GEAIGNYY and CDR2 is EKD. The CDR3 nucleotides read TGTGCCTGTGACCAAATGGCCTTCCCGGGGGACGGGAGCGGTAAACTCATCTTT. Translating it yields CACDQMAFPGDGSGKLIF.

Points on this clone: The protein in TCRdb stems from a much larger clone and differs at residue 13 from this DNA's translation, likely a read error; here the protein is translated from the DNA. CDR3: CACVGLDGLLGDCTDKLIF. CDR3 nucleotide sequence: TGTGCCTGTGTCGGATTAGACGGATTACTGGGGGACTGCACCGATAAACTCATCTTT. The gene calls are TRDV2 and TRDJ1; 9 bases match TRDD3. No J segment appears in TCRdb, so it was assigned here by matching the sequence to germline. The ends lost 5 bases at V and 1 base at J; junction bases unmatched: 19. Germline V gene lookup returns CDR1 GEAIGNYY and CDR2 EKD. The CDR3 is 19 residues long.

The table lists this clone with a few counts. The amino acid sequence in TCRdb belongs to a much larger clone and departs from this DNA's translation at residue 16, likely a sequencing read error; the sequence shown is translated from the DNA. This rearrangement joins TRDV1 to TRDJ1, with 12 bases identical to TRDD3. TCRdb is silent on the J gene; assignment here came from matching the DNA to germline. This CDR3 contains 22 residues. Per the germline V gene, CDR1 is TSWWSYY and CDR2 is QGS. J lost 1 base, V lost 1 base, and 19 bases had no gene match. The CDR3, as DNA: TGTGCTCTTGGGGAACGGAGGGAGACTGGGGGATACCAAGGGTCGTGCACCGATAAACTCATCTTT. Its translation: CALGERRETGGYQGSCTDKLIF.

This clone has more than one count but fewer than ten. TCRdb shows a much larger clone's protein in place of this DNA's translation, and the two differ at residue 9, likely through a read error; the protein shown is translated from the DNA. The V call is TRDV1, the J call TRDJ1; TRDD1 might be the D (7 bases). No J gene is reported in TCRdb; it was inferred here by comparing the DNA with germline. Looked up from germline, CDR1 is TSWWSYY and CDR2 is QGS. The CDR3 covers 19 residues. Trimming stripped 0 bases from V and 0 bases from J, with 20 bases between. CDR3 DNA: TGTGCTCTTGGGGAACTAGAAATAGATGGGGGCCCGTACACCGATAAACTCATCTTT. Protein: CALGELEIDGGPYTDKLIF.

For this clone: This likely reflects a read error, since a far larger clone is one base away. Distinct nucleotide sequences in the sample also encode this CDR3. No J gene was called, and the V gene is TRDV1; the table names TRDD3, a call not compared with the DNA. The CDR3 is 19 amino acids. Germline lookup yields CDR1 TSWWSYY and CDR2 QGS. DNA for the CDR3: TGTGCTCTTGGGGAACGTAGTATATTCCTACGCAGTGGGGGATTTAAACTCATATTT. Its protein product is CALGERSIFLRSGGFKLIF.

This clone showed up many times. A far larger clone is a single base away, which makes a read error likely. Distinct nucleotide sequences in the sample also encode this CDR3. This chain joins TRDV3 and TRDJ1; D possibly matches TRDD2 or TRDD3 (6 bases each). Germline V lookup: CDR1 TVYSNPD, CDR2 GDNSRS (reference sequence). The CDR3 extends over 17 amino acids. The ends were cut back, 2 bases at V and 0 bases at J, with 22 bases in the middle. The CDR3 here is CAFVAQLGAFHTDKLIF. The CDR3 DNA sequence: TGTGCCTTTGTCGCCCAACTGGGTGCCTTCCACACCGATAAACTCATCTTT. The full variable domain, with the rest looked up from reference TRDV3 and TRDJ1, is CDKVTQSSPDQTVASGSEVVLLCTYDTVYSNPDLFWYRIRPDYSFQFVFYGDNSRSEGADFTQGRFSVKHILTQKAFHLVISPVRTEDSATYYCAFVAQLGAFHTDKLIFGKGTRVTVEP.

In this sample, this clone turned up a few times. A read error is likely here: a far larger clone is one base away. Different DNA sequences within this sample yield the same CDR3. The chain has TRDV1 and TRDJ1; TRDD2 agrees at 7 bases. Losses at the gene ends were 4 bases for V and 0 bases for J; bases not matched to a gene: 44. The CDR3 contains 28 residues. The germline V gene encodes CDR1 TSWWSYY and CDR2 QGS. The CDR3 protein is CALGVPYRFLPFPTGHIAGGEYTDKLIF. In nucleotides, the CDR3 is TGTGCTCTTGGGGTACCATATAGATTCCTACCGTTCCCCACTGGACACATAGCTGGCGGTGAGTACACCGATAAACTCATCTTT.

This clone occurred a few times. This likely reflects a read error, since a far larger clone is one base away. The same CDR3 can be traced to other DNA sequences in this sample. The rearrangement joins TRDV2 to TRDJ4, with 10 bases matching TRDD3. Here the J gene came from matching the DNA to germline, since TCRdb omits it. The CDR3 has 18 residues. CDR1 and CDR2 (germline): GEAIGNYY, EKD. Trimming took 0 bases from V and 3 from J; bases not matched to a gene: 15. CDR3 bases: TGTGCCTGTGACACCGTCGGCGGGGGATACGCATACGAAGGACCCCTGATCTTT. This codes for CACDTVGGGYAYEGPLIF.

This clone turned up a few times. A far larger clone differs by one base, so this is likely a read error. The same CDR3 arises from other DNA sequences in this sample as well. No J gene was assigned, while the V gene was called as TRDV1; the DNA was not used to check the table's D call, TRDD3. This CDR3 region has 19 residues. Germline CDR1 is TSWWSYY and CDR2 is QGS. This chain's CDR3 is CALGEKSPPPHWGLGGLIF. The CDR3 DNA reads TGTGCTCTTGGGGAAAAGTCTCCCCCCCCGCACTGGGGTTTAGGGGGGCTCATCTTT.

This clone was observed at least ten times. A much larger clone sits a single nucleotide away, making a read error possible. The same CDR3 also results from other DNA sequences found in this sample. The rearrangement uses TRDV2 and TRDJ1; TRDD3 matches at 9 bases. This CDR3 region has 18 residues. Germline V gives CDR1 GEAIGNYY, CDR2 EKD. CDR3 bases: TGTGCCTGTGACAGAGTACTGGGGGACCCCACTTACACTGATAAACTCATCTTT. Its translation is CACDRVLGDPTYTDKLIF.

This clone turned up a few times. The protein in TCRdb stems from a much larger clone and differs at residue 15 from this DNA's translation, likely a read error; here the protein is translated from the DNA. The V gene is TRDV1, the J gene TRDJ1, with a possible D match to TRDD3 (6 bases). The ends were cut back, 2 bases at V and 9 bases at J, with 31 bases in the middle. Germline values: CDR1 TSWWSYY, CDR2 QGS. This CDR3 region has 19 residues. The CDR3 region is CALGEFSKRFRTGFRELIF. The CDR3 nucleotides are TGTGCTCTTGGGGAATTCTCTAAAAGATTCCGTACTGGGTTTAGGGAACTCATCTTT.

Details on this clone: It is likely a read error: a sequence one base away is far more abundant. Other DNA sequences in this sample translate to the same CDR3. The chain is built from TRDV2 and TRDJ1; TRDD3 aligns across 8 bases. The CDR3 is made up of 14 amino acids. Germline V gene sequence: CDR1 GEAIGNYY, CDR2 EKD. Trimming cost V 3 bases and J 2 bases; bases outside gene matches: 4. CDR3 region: CACDGIRKTDKLIF. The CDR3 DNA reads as TGTGCCTGTGACGGGATACGAAAAACCGATAAACTCATCTTT.